This T cell receptor (beta chain) appears in the sequencing data of a study of blood T cell repertoires in COVID-19 (TCRdb year 2020). Some background on the complete study: The collaborator samples originated in the United States, Italy and Spain and spanned the acute and convalescent phases of COVID-19. The prospective study material was composed of cDNA or gDNA derived from T cells, B-cell-depleted T cells, or PBMCs. The dataset comprised deeply sampled blood TCRbeta repertoires from subjects exposed to, actively infected with, or recovered from COVID-19. The repertoires were released in a freely available public database meant as a resource for research on the immune response to SARS-CoV-2. The samples were drawn from the first 160 participants of the ongoing ImmuneRACE study and from some 1,300 subjects provided by 6 global collaborators. A de-identified subject ID, COVID-19 status, age in years and sex were almost always included in the sample metadata. Where available, HLA class I and class II types were obtained from metadata supplied by the sample provider rather than from assay-based typing.

Overall study outcomes, separate from this receptor: How much clinical and demographic metadata was included differed by source and by participant, and the metadata was provided uncurated.

Enrolling through a virtual design, the prospective study's participants ranged in age from roughly 18 to 95 years and lived across roughly 23 United States geographic areas. Cohort assignment in the prospective study relied on participant-reported clinical history from a screening survey and a study questionnaire. Exposed participants had been in contact with someone with a PCR-confirmed or clinician-diagnosed COVID-19 case within 2 weeks of study entry. Mobile phlebotomists in the prospective study collected whole blood, serum and a nasopharyngeal or oropharyngeal swab from every participant. Participants in the prospective study had the option to provide additional blood draws and questionnaires over a roughly 2-month period. Before DNA extraction, prospective study blood samples were shipped either frozen or at room temperature. The immunoSEQ Assay, a bias-controlled multiplex PCR, was used to amplify TCRbeta CDR3 regions from genomic DNA. Regarding the original processing steps: Nucleated cell counts per sample were estimated from amplification of reference gene primers within the assay. To quantify the absolute abundance of each unique TCRbeta CDR3 rearrangement, sequence reads were collapsed and filtered. For each sample, productive Simpson clonality was calculated as the square root of Simpson's diversity index across productive rearrangements. TCRdb took over this immuneACCESS table, retaining in-frame rearrangements with V and J assigned. Such tables are incomplete; in checked studies, under half of the missing clones stem from an unresolved V gene, and the remainder is unexplained. V and J calls and clone size are as listed in that table; D and trimming were resolved from the DNA. The sample table contains 250,000 to 350,000 clones; only one count was recorded for roughly 90% of them. Jointly, the top ten make up 2.9% of the sample.

Concerning this clone: Which antigen it targets is not known. The sample holds no much larger clone one base away, and base qualities are not on file.

CDR1 and CDR2 are read off the germline V gene (reference sequence) as MNHEY and SMNVEV. The junction shows trimming of 3 bases on V and 6 bases on J, and the gene matches do not reach 7 bases of it. Counted from cysteine to phenylalanine, this CDR3 has 15 amino acids. Solely the CDR3 DNA is kept, with 45 bases framed from the first base. This sequence uses TRBV27 and TRBJ1-5; 8 bases in between match TRBD1. The receptor was isolated from a woman between 45 and 65 years old who had been exposed to COVID-19. Specimen: PBMCs or T cells enriched from blood (not recorded which). In nucleotides, the sequence is TGTGCCAGCAGTTTTCAGGGGGCGGTAGGTCAGCCCCAGCATTTT. This is translated as CASSFQGAVGQPQHF.